This is a list of T cell receptor beta chains from one sample in a study of post-analysis software for immune sequencing data. TCRdb re-derived calls from the PCR reads in MiXCR, one entry per CDR3 protein. The sample lists hundreds of thousands of distinct CDR3 sequences; 36% were seen once. Specimen: blood. These receptors were obtained from a girl aged 10-17 years with multiple sclerosis. Both conserved end residues are part of each CDR3. D genes are given only for firm matches. Rows may omit the clone size; those that give it use once, few, many or a size class.

clone size	V gene	J gene	D gene	CDR3 protein	CDR3 DNA
.	TRBV28	TRBJ1-2	.	CASSPNGIEPNYGYTF	TGTGCCAGCAGTCCTAACGGGATTGAACCTAACTATGGCTACACCTTC
few	TRBV2	TRBJ1-1	TRBD1	CASRRTGGLAFF	TGTGCCAGCAGGAGGACAGGGGGCTTAGCTTTCTTT
few	TRBV28	TRBJ1-2	.	CASSPGHFLGYTF	TGTGCCAGCAGTCCAGGACATTTTTTAGGCTACACCTTC
.	TRBV4-2	TRBJ2-3	.	CASSPDRDTQYF	TGTGCCAGCAGCCCGGATCGAGATACGCAGTATTTT
.	TRBV10-3	TRBJ2-2	.	CAITQGTDMGGLFF	TGTGCCATCACCCAGGGGACTGACATGGGGGGGCTGTTTTTT
few	TRBV5-5	TRBJ2-3	.	CASSLRVNSDTQYF	TGTGCCAGCAGCTTACGGGTTAACTCAGATACGCAGTATTTT
many	TRBV27	TRBJ2-5	.	CASSLYLGERETQYF	TGTGCCAGCAGTTTATATTTGGGGGAGCGGGAGACCCAGTACTTC
few	TRBV5-1	TRBJ1-5	.	CAGSLEGRNQPQHF	TGCGCCGGCAGCTTGGAGGGGCGGAATCAGCCCCAGCATTTT
many	TRBV7-9	TRBJ2-6	.	CASIHSGANVLTF	TGTGCCAGCATCCACTCTGGGGCCAACGTCCTGACTTTC
many	TRBV6-5	TRBJ1-5	TRBD1	CASRKGQGSNQPQHF	TGTGCCAGCAGAAAGGGACAGGGATCCAATCAGCCCCAGCATTTT
.	TRBV27	TRBJ2-2	.	CASSVRGGSNTGERFF	TGTGCCAGCAGCGTCAGGGGAGGTTCGAACACCGGGGAGCGGTTTTTT
.	TRBV5-1	TRBJ2-7	.	CASSRDIPYEQYF	TGCGCCAGCAGCCGGGACATCCCCTACGAGCAGTACTTC
many	TRBV20-1	TRBJ2-1	.	CSVAGAGYNEQFF	TGCAGTGTGGCGGGGGCGGGCTACAATGAGCAGTTCTTC
many	TRBV5-1	TRBJ1-2	.	CASSLRQSVYGYTF	TGCGCCAGCAGCTTGAGACAATCTGTTTATGGCTACACCTTC
many	TRBV6-1	TRBJ1-1	TRBD1	CASSAGQGGTEAFF	TGTGCCAGCAGTGCCGGACAGGGAGGCACTGAAGCTTTCTTT
few	TRBV5-1	TRBJ2-1	TRBD2	CASSLERLAGGWGNEQFF	TGCGCCAGCAGCTTGGAGAGACTAGCGGGAGGATGGGGCAATGAGCAGTTCTTC
many	TRBV5-1	TRBJ2-3	.	CASSGGSGGADTQYF	TGCGCCAGCAGCGGGGGAAGCGGCGGGGCAGATACGCAGTATTTT
few	TRBV6-2/TRBV6-3	TRBJ2-2	TRBD2	CASTLAGSSTGELFF	TGTGCCAGCACGCTAGCGGGCTCTTCGACCGGGGAGCTGTTTTTT
.	TRBV20-1	TRBJ1-5	TRBD1	CSARPGQYNQPLHF	TGCAGTGCTAGGCCGGGACAGTATAATCAGCCCCTGCATTTT
many	TRBV9	TRBJ2-5	.	CASSVGPAGEETQYF	TGTGCCAGCAGCGTAGGGCCCGCTGGGGAAGAGACCCAGTACTTC
many	TRBV20-1	TRBJ1-4	.	CSATYRGKLFF	TGCAGTGCCACCTACAGAGGAAAACTGTTTTTT
.	TRBV9	TRBJ2-5	.	CASSVSSGTQYF	TGTGCCAGCAGCGTCTCATCGGGGACCCAGTACTTC
few	TRBV27	TRBJ2-1	.	CASSYKWGSDEQFF	TGTGCCAGCAGTTATAAGTGGGGGTCGGATGAGCAGTTCTTC
many	TRBV7-2	TRBJ1-6	TRBD1	CASRPSGTGWNSPLHF	TGTGCCAGCAGACCAAGCGGGACAGGGTGGAATTCACCCCTCCACTTT
.	TRBV27	TRBJ2-7	.	CASSLVEPFGEQYF	TGTGCCAGCAGTTTGGTAGAGCCGTTCGGCGAGCAGTACTTC